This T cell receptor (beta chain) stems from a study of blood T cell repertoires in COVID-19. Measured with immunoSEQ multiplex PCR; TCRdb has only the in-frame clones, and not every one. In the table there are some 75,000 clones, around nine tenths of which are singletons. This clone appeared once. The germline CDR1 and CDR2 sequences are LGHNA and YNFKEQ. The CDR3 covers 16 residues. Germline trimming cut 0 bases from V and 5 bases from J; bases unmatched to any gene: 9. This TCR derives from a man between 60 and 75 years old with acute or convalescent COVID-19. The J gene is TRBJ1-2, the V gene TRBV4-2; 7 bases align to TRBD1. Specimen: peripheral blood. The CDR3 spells CASSQDPANRGYGYTF. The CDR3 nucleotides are TGTGCCAGCAGCCAAGATCCGGCCAACAGGGGTTATGGCTACACCTTC.